This TCR beta chain derives from a study of T cell responses to AZD1222 COVID-19 vaccine. General study points: Donor demographics were predominantly white British with a female majority; clonal diversity may be underestimated. Vaccination with two AZD1222 doses was followed by a rise in Spike-specific TCR breadth and depth. Researchers report vaccine-associated CD4 TCRs spanning spike, with dominance at 160-218 and 743-854.

A note on this clone: The antigen remains unidentified.

Germline V gene data show CDR1 as SGHNT and CDR2 as YYREEE (reference sequence). The V and J ends lost 6 bases and 0 bases respectively, with 11 bases between them. The CDR3 covers 14 residues. Some clones are missing from TCRdb's copy, which holds only in-frame ones; the method was immunoSEQ multiplex PCR. The sample records some 110,000 clones, roughly nine tenths being singletons. The chain combines TRBV5-4 with TRBJ2-3; D is perhaps TRBD2 (6 bases). The TCR originated in an adult in good health. Here the sequenced sample was peripheral blood, taken on day 0 of AZD1222 vaccination. The CDR3 DNA sequence: TGTGCCAGCACGTCAGGGAGGAGCACAGATACGCAGTATTTT. The encoded protein is CASTSGRSTDTQYF. The full variable domain, in which reference TRBV5-4 and TRBJ2-3 provide the parts outside the CDR3, is ETGVTQSPTHLIKTRGQQVTLRCSSQSGHNTVSWYQQALGQGPQFIFQYYREEENGRGNFPPRFSGLQFPNYSSELNVNALELDDSALYLCASTSGRSTDTQYFGPGTRLTVL.